This TCR beta chain originates from a study of Ad26.COV2.S vaccination and SARS-CoV-2 variants. Treatment defined: 19 received Ad26.COV2.S at low or high dose, single or two shots; about five received placebo; per-sample allocation not given. Day 63 after the first vaccine or placebo injection was the time point for sampling. The germline gives CDR1 SEHNR, CDR2 FQNEAQ (reference sequence). Trimming removed 4 bases at V and 2 bases at J, with 14 bases between. The CDR3 length is 15 residues. Libraries were prepared by immunoSEQ multiplex PCR; TCRdb keeps only in-frame clonotypes and omits some of them. The table includes 400,000 to 450,000 clones, around 91% detected once.

This specimen was peripheral blood, taken in a trial of Ad26.COV2.S vaccine versus placebo. This sequence joins TRBV7-9 and TRBJ2-5; tentatively, D is TRBD1 (6 bases). The receptor's source is a person between 18 and 59 years old who received the Ad26.COV2.S COVID-19 vaccine or a placebo. CDR3 protein: CASSYPGDGQETQYF. CDR3 nucleotides: TGTGCCAGCAGCTACCCAGGGGATGGACAAGAGACCCAGTACTTC.